The entry below describes one T cell receptor beta chain. Its antigen is not known. The V and J ends lost 4 bases and 7 bases respectively, with 13 bases between them. The length of the CDR3 is 13 residues. The germline V gene has CDR1 MDHEN and CDR2 SYDVKM. These data belong to a study of beta chain features in type 1 diabetes. The wider study: Sorted cell examination encompassed approximately 110 million cells across all samples. Study outcomes and limitations: Shorter templates may be favored by PCR, equally so in patients and controls. Moderately but significantly shorter TCRB CDR3s were found in Type 1 diabetes patients in all four CD4+ subsets.

Expressed TCRB transcripts were sequenced because the entire RNA isolate underwent reverse transcription. Here immunoSEQ multiplex PCR was the method, and the copy in TCRdb shows in-frame clones only, minus some. The sample lists fewer than 150,000 clones; less than 9% were seen once. The gene calls are TRBV28 and TRBJ1-1, with D uncertain. Sequencing was done on a sample of central memory CD4+ T cells from blood. The TCR comes from a woman aged 30 to 39 in good health. CDR3 nucleotide sequence: TGTGCCAGCAGTTCGGAGGTGACATTTGAAGCTTTCTTT. Translation: CASSSEVTFEAFF. The full variable domain, in which reference TRBV28 and TRBJ1-1 provide the parts outside the CDR3, is DVKVTQSSRYLVKRTGEKVFLECVQDMDHENMFWYRQDPGLGLRLIYFSYDVKMKEKGDIPEGYSVSREKKERFSLILESASTNQTSMYLCASSSEVTFEAFFGQGTRLTVV.